Listed here are 22 T cell receptor beta chains from one sample, sequenced in a study of blood T cell repertoires in COVID-19. Measured with immunoSEQ multiplex PCR; TCRdb has only the in-frame clones, and not every one. Altogether approximately 230,000 clones are present, about 86% being singletons, with the ten largest covering more than 7%. The sample taken for sequencing was peripheral blood. The source is a man of 80 years or more with acute or convalescent COVID-19.

V usage is TRBV6-6 and J usage is TRBJ2-7; tentatively, D is TRBD1 (5 bases). CDR1 and CDR2 (germline): MNHNY, SVGAGI (reference sequence). This CDR3 is 14 amino acids long. Trimming shortened V by 3 bases and J by 0 bases, and 9 bases separated the two germline ends. CDR3 coding DNA: TGTGCCAGCAGTTATTTAGGGGTCTCCTACGAGCAGTACTTC. Protein product: CASSYLGVSYEQYF.

The chain employs TRBV28 and TRBJ1-2, with 12 nucleotides matching TRBD1. This CDR3 region has 16 residues. J gave up 4 bases and V 4 bases, and 7 bases lay outside the gene matches. Per the germline V gene, CDR1 is MDHEN and CDR2 is SYDVKM. CDR3 DNA sequence: TGTGCCAGCAGTTATCCCCCGGGACAGGGGGCCTATGGCTACACCTTC. This encodes CASSYPPGQGAYGYTF.

The CDR3 is CASSSDRDNQPQHF. The CDR3 bases are TGTGCCAGCAGCTCTGACAGGGACAATCAGCCCCAGCATTTT. The chain is built from TRBV7-9 and TRBJ1-5; 7 positions match TRBD1. Germline assignment: CDR1 SEHNR and CDR2 FQNEAQ (reference sequence). Trimming at V came to 4 bases and at J to 3 bases, leaving 3 bases not matched to a gene. The CDR3 spans 14 residues.

The V gene is TRBV10-3, the J gene TRBJ2-7, with TRBD2 identical over 14 bases. The CDR3 is made up of 16 amino acids. Germline lookup yields CDR1 ENHRY and CDR2 SYGVKD. Trimming at V came to 2 bases and at J to 3 bases, leaving 3 bases not matched to a gene. The CDR3 nucleotides are TGTGCCATCAGTGAGAGGACTAGCGGGAGGCTCTACGAGCAGTACTTC. It specifies CAISERTSGRLYEQYF.

The chain has TRBV2 and TRBJ1-4, with 9 bases identical to TRBD1. Germline CDR1 and CDR2: SNHLY and FYNNEI. This CDR3 spans 14 amino acids. Germline trimming cut 10 bases from V and 7 bases from J; bases unmatched to any gene: 10. Here the CDR3 DNA reads TGTGCCACTTCCTCCGGGACAGGGTTTGAAAAACTGTTTTTT. Amino acids: CATSSGTGFEKLFF.

V and J are TRBV5-4 and TRBJ2-2; no firm D call. Trimming pared 0 bases from V and 2 bases from J, leaving 14 bases between. Germline CDR1 reads SGHNT; CDR2 reads YYREEE (reference sequence). The CDR3 runs 17 residues. The CDR3 DNA is TGTGCCAGCAGCTTGGAGTCGGCAGGTCTTAACACCGGGGAGCTGTTTTTT. Translated: CASSLESAGLNTGELFF.

The chain links TRBV4-1 to TRBJ2-6; D remains ambiguous. The CDR3 extends over 16 amino acids. V lost 4 bases to trimming and J lost 2 bases, with 12 bases between them. Germline-derived CDR1 and CDR2 are MGHRA and YSYEKL. The CDR3, as DNA: TGCGCCAGCAGCCCGTCGATAGCTACTGGGGCCAACGTCCTGACTTTC. It translates to CASSPSIATGANVLTF.

On this clone: The CDR3 ends on some other residue instead of the conserved phenylalanine or tryptophan, so this is likely a read error. The DNA is left out, because the CDR3 cannot be placed on it with certainty; the CDR3 is given as TCRdb lists it. This sequence joins TRBV4-1 and TRBJ1-1; the table calls TRBD1, which could not be checked here. The CDR3 length is 13 residues, termini included. The germline gives CDR1 MGHRA, CDR2 YSYEKL. CDR3 loop: CASSQDPIRGRCR.

This clone was observed once. The rearrangement links TRBV5-1 to TRBJ2-1; 9 nucleotides agree with TRBD1. CDR3 length: 14 amino acids. The V gene's germline CDR1 is SGHRS and CDR2 YFSETQ. V dropped 4 bases and J dropped 6; count of bases not matched to a gene: 5. In DNA form, the CDR3 reads TGCGCCAGCAGCAGTCGGACAGGGGTCAATGAGCAGTTCTTC. It codes for CASSSRTGVNEQFF.

This sequence joins TRBV5-1 and TRBJ2-7; a possible D gene is TRBD2 (6 bases). The CDR3 is 13 amino acids. Germline-derived CDR1 and CDR2 are SGHRS and YFSETQ. V shed 5 bases and J shed 2 bases, with 11 bases lying between them. CDR3 sequence (DNA): TGCGCCAGCAGATCGTCGGGGGCCTACGAGCAGTACTTC. Its protein is CASRSSGAYEQYF.

The chain recombines TRBV7-2 with TRBJ2-2; tentatively, D is TRBD1 (6 bases). The CDR3 is 15 residues long. V was shortened by 5 bases and J by 1 base, with 11 bases between the two germline ends. The germline gives CDR1 SGHTA, CDR2 FQGNSA. In DNA form, the CDR3 reads TGTGCCAGCAGCACCGGACAGTTGAACACCGGGGAGCTGTTTTTT. Translated: CASSTGQLNTGELFF.

This clone was seen once. The chain links TRBV5-1 to TRBJ1-5, with D perhaps matching TRBD1 (5 bases). CDR3 length: 14 amino acids. V was cut by 0 bases and J by 11 bases, with 15 bases left in between. Germline V lookup: CDR1 SGHRS, CDR2 YFSETQ. The CDR3 nucleotides read TGCGCCAGCAGCTTGGAACCGGGGGAAAGGGCCCAGCATTTT. As protein: CASSLEPGERAQHF. The full variable domain, with the rest looked up from reference TRBV5-1 and TRBJ1-5, is KAGVTQTPRYLIKTRGQQVTLSCSPISGHRSVSWYQQTPGQGLQFLFEYFSETQRNKGNFPGRFSGRQFSNSRSEMNVSTLELGDSALYLCASSLEPGERAQHFGDGTRLSIL.

This chain connects TRBV6-5 to TRBJ1-5; D is perhaps TRBD1 (6 bases). Germline V lookup: CDR1 MNHEY, CDR2 SVGAGI. This CDR3 contains 15 residues. V gave up 5 bases and J gave up 5 bases, with 16 bases separating them. The CDR3 region has the DNA TGTGCCAGCAGTACTCGACAGGTTGGGGATCAGCCCCAGCATTTT. Protein sequence: CASSTRQVGDQPQHF.

This chain connects TRBV5-1 to TRBJ1-6, with 7 nucleotides matching TRBD1. V lost 0 bases to trimming and J lost 7 bases; unmatched junction nucleotides: 4. This CDR3 is built from 15 residues. CDR1 and CDR2 from the germline V gene are SGHRS and YFSETQ. The CDR3 sequence: CASSLAGGGNSPLHF. CDR3 bases: TGCGCCAGCAGCTTGGCCGGAGGGGGCAATTCACCCCTCCACTTT.

The J gene is TRBJ1-1, the V gene TRBV3-1 (or the pseudogene TRBV3-2), with D possibly matching TRBD1 (6 bases). Germline CDR1 and CDR2: LGHDT and YNNKEL (reference sequence). Trimming cost V 4 bases and J 0 bases, with 9 bases left between them. This CDR3 contains 14 residues. In nucleotides, the CDR3 is TGTGCCAGCAGCCCCCAGGGGCTGAACACTGAAGCTTTCTTT. This translates into CASSPQGLNTEAFF.

The chain is built from TRBV18 and TRBJ2-2; a possible D gene is TRBD2 (6 bases). Germline V lookup: CDR1 KGHSH, CDR2 LQKENI. This CDR3 contains 13 residues. Trimming cost V 8 bases and J 4 bases, with 11 bases left between them. This CDR3 reads CASRDSPTGELFF. CDR3 nucleotide sequence: TGTGCCAGCCGGGACTCTCCCACCGGGGAGCTGTTTTTT.

This chain connects TRBV27 to TRBJ2-3; possibly TRBD1 for D (6 bases). This CDR3 is 13 amino acids long. Trimming pared 8 bases from V and 3 bases from J, leaving 12 bases between. The germline V gene encodes CDR1 MNHEY and CDR2 SMNVEV (reference sequence). The chain's CDR3 is CASGRGGTDTQYF. As DNA, the CDR3 is TGTGCCAGCGGCAGGGGTGGAACAGATACGCAGTATTTT.

This clone has ten or more counts. This rearrangement joins TRBV6-1 to TRBJ2-6; 7 nucleotides agree with TRBD1. With 4 bases clipped from V and 0 bases from J, the junction kept 9 bases outside the gene matches. Germline CDR1 reads MNHNS; CDR2 reads SASEGT. CDR3 size: 18 residues. CDR3 region: CASSAWDSETSGANVLTF. CDR3 nucleotides: TGTGCCAGCAGTGCCTGGGACAGCGAAACCTCTGGGGCCAACGTCCTGACTTTC.

This clone showed up just a few times. The gene calls are TRBV5-1 and TRBJ2-5; 7 nucleotides align to TRBD2. The CDR3 loop spans 14 amino acids. Germline assignment: CDR1 SGHRS and CDR2 YFSETQ. With V trimmed by 5 bases and J by 4 bases, 8 bases remained unmatched. CDR3 protein: CASSWGGPLETQYF. DNA of the CDR3: TGCGCCAGCAGTTGGGGAGGGCCTCTAGAGACCCAGTACTTC. The complete variable domain, with remaining parts taken from reference TRBV5-1 and TRBJ2-5, reads KAGVTQTPRYLIKTRGQQVTLSCSPISGHRSVSWYQQTPGQGLQFLFEYFSETQRNKGNFPGRFSGRQFSNSRSEMNVSTLELGDSALYLCASSWGGPLETQYFGPGTRLLVL.

This clone has only a few counts. The gene calls are TRBV7-9 and TRBJ2-7; 8 positions match TRBD1. Germline CDR1 is SEHNR and CDR2 is FQNEAQ (reference sequence). Unmatched junction bases numbered 4, after V lost 5 bases and J lost 1 base. This CDR3 has 14 residues. The CDR3 loop is CASSAGQESYEQYF. The CDR3 DNA is TGTGCCAGCAGCGCGGGACAGGAGTCCTACGAGCAGTACTTC.

The J gene is TRBJ1-3, the V gene TRBV29-1, with D perhaps matching TRBD1 (6 bases). Trimming cost V 4 bases and J 4 bases, with 17 bases left between them. The CDR3 extends over 15 amino acids. In germline, CDR1 is SQVTM, CDR2 ANQGSEA. CDR3 residues: CSVGGTGTSGNTIYF. The CDR3 DNA follows: TGCAGCGTTGGGGGGACCGGGACAAGCGGAAACACCATATATTTT.

The gene calls are TRBV18 and TRBJ2-7; D is unresolved. This CDR3 has 15 residues. V lost 3 bases to trimming and J lost 0 bases, with 12 bases between them. Germline V gene sequence: CDR1 KGHSH, CDR2 LQKENI. The CDR3 DNA is TGTGCCAGCTCACCGGCGGTAAGGAGCTCCTACGAGCAGTACTTC. Translation: CASSPAVRSSYEQYF.